This T cell receptor (beta chain) was captured in a study of shared clonotypes between healthy human individuals (dated by TCRdb to about 2020). As for the study more broadly: Three men and two women, aged 18 to 49 years, made up the cohort. To estimate repertoire size and how much clonotypes are shared between individuals, the study performed deep sequencing of blood TCR repertoires from about 5 healthy adults. To increase sequencing depth and limit assay-specific biases, TCR repertoire library preparation and sequencing were carried out by different laboratories using diverse techniques. For each donor, three plates each were used for CD4 naive and CD4 memory, two plates were used for CD8 naive, and one plate was used for CD8 memory. Leukapheresis yielded between about 0.9 and 8.9 billion PBMCs per donor. Results and caveats for the whole study, not just this receptor: Incomplete sequencing was indicated by rarefaction of sorted-subset datasets, despite the large sequencing depth. Compared with non-shared clonotypes, the clonotypes found in all four sorted-subset donors had higher generation probabilities. Based on pairwise subsampling, the degree of clonotype sharing among donors was expected to be affected by sequencing depth. Larger estimated clonotype richness was generally found for naive subsets than for memory subsets. Sampling was restricted to blood, and TCR repertoires in tissues likely differ from the TCR repertoires found in blood. The genetic and exposure-history diversity represented was limited by the small number of donors. Across four donors, about 4.5% of naive CD4, roughly 3.5% of naive CD8, around 2.5% of memory CD4, and around 0.4% of memory CD8 clonotypes were shared.

Using the deep immunoSEQ assay, TCR CDR3 regions were amplified from genomic DNA by multiplex PCR. For each cell subset, the extracted genomic DNA was distributed evenly across all wells of several immunoSEQ 96-well plates, and each plate served as one replicate. For sorted subsets, each replicate PCR was loaded with roughly 200 ng genomic DNA, equivalent to roughly 30,000 T cell genomes. The purified libraries were quantified using a Qubit 3.0 fluorometer, sized with a Bioanalyzer 2100, and then quantified again using the KAPA Library Quantification kit. Each immunoSEQ 96-well plate was sequenced on its own single-read 150-cycle Illumina NextSeq 550 flow cell. On the study's bioinformatics: The immunoSEQ output contained only junctional sequences without quality scores, so filtering could not match that applied to full-length reads. To assign V/J genes and CDR3, sequences were annotated against IMGT germline references using PyIR, a Python wrapper for IgBLAST v1.9. Reads were filtered out if the reads had weak V/J assignments (E-value above 1e-6), no CDR3, stop codons, out-of-frame junctions, or ambiguous translated residues. V3J clonotypes were defined by identical inferred V gene, J gene, and CDR3 amino acid sequence. To compute the percentage overlap between repertoires, the number of shared unique clonotypes was divided by the size of the smaller repertoire. Repertoire richness was assessed with RTK rarefaction, the Chao1 estimator, and Recon v2.1 estimates of unobserved clonotypes. For all TCRbeta clonotypes obtained by the gDNA method from a few donors, generation probabilities were computed with OLGA. The immuneACCESS repertoire file appears here via TCRdb, limited to in-frame rearrangements. These files lack a portion of the clones; in checked studies, under half of the deficit traces to unresolved V genes, and the cause of the others is not known. V and J calls and clone size are given by that table; D and trimming were obtained from the DNA. The sample table records about 820,000 clones; 85% to 95% of these occur just once. The biggest ten clones account for about 25% of the sample.

About this clone itself: No cognate antigen has been identified for it. Nothing much larger sits one base from this clone, and base qualities are not available.

CD8 naive samples were CD45RO-negative cells positively selected for CCR7, giving a CD45RA+CCR7+ population that excluded TemRA cells. Donors were healthy HIV-negative adults with no recently reported acute infections or vaccinations. Every donor was a Caucasian adult residing in Nashville, Tennessee, USA. Blood was collected by leukapheresis, and PBMCs were isolated by Ficoll-Histopaque density gradient centrifugation and then cryopreserved in liquid nitrogen vapor phase. Analytical flow cytometry was used to check the purity and quantity of each magnetically sorted T cell population. From each sorted fraction, genomic DNA was isolated and quantified by UV absorbance on a Nanodrop 2000c. Inclusive of the bounding cysteine and phenylalanine, the CDR3 is 12 residues long. Just CDR3 DNA is preserved here, 36 bases in frame from base 1. From a lookup of the germline V gene (reference sequence), CDR1 and CDR2 are PRHDT and FYEKMQ. V is clipped by 5 bases and J by 6 bases, and the sequence between their germline boundaries is 9 bases long.

The sequencing sample was made of naive CD8+ T cells sorted from blood. The sample's cell subset or site label, decoded: CD45RA+CCR7+. The chain is assembled from TRBV13 and TRBJ2-3; no D gene is confidently identified. The receptor comes from a man aged 25 to 40 in good health. This receptor has the CDR3 CASSPYRDTQYF. The nucleotide sequence is TGTGCCAGCAGCCCGTACCGTGATACGCAGTATTTT. Outside the CDR3, residues come from the reference TRBV13 and TRBJ2-3 proteins, so the full variable domain is: AAGVIQSPRHLIKEKRETATLKCYPIPRHDTVYWYQQGPGQDPQFLISFYEKMQSDKGSIPDRFSAQQFSDYHSELNMSSLELGDSALYFCASSPYRDTQYFGPGTRLTVL.